This record covers a single T cell receptor (beta chain). In the authors' methods: Counts of nucleated cells, estimated from reference gene primer amplification, were obtained. Produced via immunoSEQ multiplex PCR; TCRdb's table is partial and in-frame only. Clonal size and the V and J genes are those of that table, whereas D and trimming came from the DNA. The sample lists roughly 300,000 clones, roughly 82% seen once, with about 1.6% in the top ten. CDR1 is MDHEN and CDR2 is SYDVKM in the germline V gene. CDR3 length: 15 amino acids. The trim removed 6 bases at V and 6 bases at J, leaving 12 bases unmatched. The record originates from a study of blood T cell repertoires in COVID-19.

Sequenced material: peripheral blood. This receptor was taken from a woman in her 50s with acute or convalescent COVID-19. This chain connects TRBV28 to TRBJ2-7; TRBD2 matches at 9 bases. The CDR3 nucleotides are TGTGCCAGCAGGACCCCGGGACTAGCCGATCGCGAGCAGTACTTC. Its translation: CASRTPGLADREQYF.